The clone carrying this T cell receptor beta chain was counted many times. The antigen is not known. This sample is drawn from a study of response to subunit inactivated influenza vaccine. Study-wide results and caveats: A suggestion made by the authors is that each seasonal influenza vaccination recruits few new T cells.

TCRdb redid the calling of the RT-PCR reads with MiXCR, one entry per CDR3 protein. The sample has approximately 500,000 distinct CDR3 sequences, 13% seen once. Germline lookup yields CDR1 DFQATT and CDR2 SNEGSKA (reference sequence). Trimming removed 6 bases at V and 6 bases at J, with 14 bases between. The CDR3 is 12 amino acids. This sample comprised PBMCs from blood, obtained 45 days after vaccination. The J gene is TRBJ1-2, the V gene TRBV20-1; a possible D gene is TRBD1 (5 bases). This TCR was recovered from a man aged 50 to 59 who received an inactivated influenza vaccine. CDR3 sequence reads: CSARPQGNGYTF. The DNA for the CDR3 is TGCAGTGCCCGTCCCCAGGGAAATGGCTACACCTTC.